This entry concerns a single T cell receptor beta chain. This CDR3 has 14 residues. CDR1 is MNHEY and CDR2 is SMNVEV in the germline V gene (reference sequence). V gave up 6 bases and J gave up 13 bases; unmatched junction bases: 12. The data derive from a study of blood T cell repertoires in COVID-19. Study-wide background: PBMCs, B-cell-depleted T cells, or T cells were the source of the cDNA or gDNA that made up the material.

The data were produced by immunoSEQ multiplex PCR, yet TCRdb's version contains in-frame clones alone and is incomplete. The sample has some 50,000 clones; 60% to 85% are singletons. Sample: peripheral blood. The origin of this receptor is a human donor in a cohort sampled during active COVID-19. The chain combines TRBV27 with TRBJ1-6; 7 bases are shared with TRBD1. The CDR3 nucleotides are TGTGCCAGCAGCTACAGGGGCCAGGAGAGGCCCCTCCACTTT. Protein sequence: CASSYRGQERPLHF.